This T cell receptor beta chain emerged from a study of blood T cell repertoires in COVID-19. Per the original methods: The authors estimated nucleated cell counts from reference gene primer amplification. Sequencing used immunoSEQ multiplex PCR; TCRdb keeps in-frame clones, though not all of them. That table gives V, J and clone size, and the DNA gave D and trimming. The profile shows 160,000 or so clones, 89% of them singletons. This sequence originates from a man aged 60 to 69 with acute or convalescent COVID-19. Sequenced sample: peripheral blood.

CDR3 protein: CASSPLDRVDSPLHF. The CDR3 DNA sequence: TGCGCCAGCAGCCCTTTGGACAGGGTCGATTCACCCCTCCACTTT. V usage is TRBV4-1 and J usage is TRBJ1-6, with TRBD1 matching 8 bases. The CDR3 covers 15 residues. Germline trimming cut 4 bases from V and 8 bases from J; bases unmatched to any gene: 7. Germline-derived CDR1 and CDR2 are MGHRA and YSYEKL.